The next 17 T cell receptor beta chains were all read from a single sample in a study of T cell responses to AZD1222 COVID-19 vaccine. The protocol was immunoSEQ multiplex PCR, while the TCRdb copy is restricted to in-frame clones and leaves out a portion. The profile shows approximately 91,000 clones, more than 70% of them singletons. The sample was peripheral blood, taken on day 0 of AZD1222 vaccination. The receptors here all came from an adult in good health.

CDR3 nucleotides: TGTGCCAGCAGCCAAGTTCCGGGTAGCAATCAGCCCCAGCATTTT. Amino acid sequence: CASSQVPGSNQPQHF. The rearrangement links TRBV3-1 (or the pseudogene TRBV3-2) to TRBJ1-5; no reliable D call. This CDR3 is built from 15 residues. CDR1 and CDR2 from the germline V gene are LGHDT and YNNKEL (reference sequence). Trimming shortened V by 1 base and J by 0 bases, and 7 bases separated the two germline ends.

This clone was seen only once. The V and J genes are TRBV6-5 and TRBJ2-7, with 8 bases lining up with TRBD1. Losses at the gene ends were 2 bases for V and 3 bases for J; bases not matched to a gene: 6. CDR1 is MNHEY, CDR2 SVGAGI, per germline. The CDR3 is made up of 15 amino acids. CDR3 DNA: TGTGCCAGCAGTTACGGGCCGGGACAGGTCTACGAGCAGTACTTC. Protein: CASSYGPGQVYEQYF.

The gene calls are TRBV18 and TRBJ1-1, with D hard to call. The CDR3 spans 15 residues. Germline V gene lookup returns CDR1 KGHSH and CDR2 LQKENI. Trimming stripped 3 bases from V and 1 base from J, with 12 bases between. CDR3 sequence reads: CASSPGVPRNTEAFF. In DNA form, the CDR3 reads TGTGCCAGCTCACCCGGTGTTCCTAGGAACACTGAAGCTTTCTTT. Using reference TRBV18 and TRBJ1-1 for the parts outside the CDR3, the full variable domain is NAGVMQNPRHLVRRRGQEARLRCSPMKGHSHVYWYRQLPEEGLKFMVYLQKENIIDESGMPKERFSAEFPKEGPSILRIQQVVRGDSAAYFCASSPGVPRNTEAFFGQGTRLTVV.

The chain has TRBV4-1 and TRBJ2-5; tentatively, D is TRBD1 (6 bases). Trimming stripped 1 base from V and 0 bases from J, with 9 bases between. The CDR3 extends over 15 amino acids. Germline V lookup: CDR1 MGHRA, CDR2 YSYEKL. The CDR3, as DNA: TGCGCCAGCAGCCAAGGGGCAGGGGACCAAGAGACCCAGTACTTC. Protein sequence: CASSQGAGDQETQYF.

J is TRBJ1-2 and V is TRBV30; 10 nucleotides align to TRBD1. This CDR3 comprises 11 residues. Trimming cost V 3 bases and J 8 bases; bases outside gene matches: 0. Germline CDR1 reads GTSNPN; CDR2 reads SVGIG (reference sequence). CDR3 sequence: CAWRTGGGYTF. The CDR3, as DNA: TGTGCCTGGAGGACAGGGGGCGGCTACACCTTC.

The V and J genes are TRBV19 and TRBJ2-1, with TRBD1 matching 8 bases. The CDR3 runs to 16 residues. Trimming at V came to 3 bases and at J to 4 bases, leaving 8 bases not matched to a gene. From germline, CDR1 is LNHDA and CDR2 SQIVND (reference sequence). The CDR3 DNA is TGTGCCAGTAGTATGTTTGGGACAGGAAATTACAATGAGCAGTTCTTC. As protein: CASSMFGTGNYNEQFF. The variable domain in full, with the rest retrieved from reference TRBV19 and TRBJ2-1, is DGGITQSPKYLFRKEGQNVTLSCEQNLNHDAMYWYRQDPGQGLRLIYYSQIVNDFQKGDIAEGYSVSREKKESFPLTVTSAQKNPTAFYLCASSMFGTGNYNEQFFGPGTRLTVL.

This chain connects TRBV6-1 to TRBJ2-2, with 8 bases lining up with TRBD1. The CDR3 runs 16 residues. The junction had 3 bases not matched to a gene; V was cut back by 2 bases and J by 1 base. CDR1 and CDR2 from the germline V gene are MNHNS and SASEGT. The CDR3 nucleotides are TGTGCCAGCAGTGAACGGACAGGGTTGAACACCGGGGAGCTGTTTTTT. It translates to CASSERTGLNTGELFF.

The J gene is TRBJ1-1, the V gene TRBV9; 8 bases map to TRBD1. This CDR3 has 15 amino acids. V was clipped by 2 bases and J by 6 bases; unmatched bases: 9. CDR1 and CDR2 from the germline V gene are SGDLS and YYNGEE. The CDR3 DNA sequence: TGTGCCAGCAGCGTGGAACAGGGGGTCGGCGCTGAAGCTTTCTTT. This encodes CASSVEQGVGAEAFF.

The chain combines TRBV25-1 with TRBJ2-2; D call uncertain. Germline values: CDR1 MGHDK, CDR2 SYGVNS. V lost 3 bases, J lost 4 bases, and 6 bases lay in between. This CDR3 is 13 amino acids long. CDR3 DNA sequence: TGTGCCAGCAGTGACCGGCCCACCGGGGAGCTGTTTTTT. Translated, it gives CASSDRPTGELFF.

The chain has TRBV5-4 and TRBJ2-5; 15 bases align to TRBD2. Germline values: CDR1 SGHNT, CDR2 YYREEE (reference sequence). The CDR3 is 16 amino acids. V gave up 3 bases and J gave up 5 bases; unmatched junction bases: 5. CDR3 sequence reads: CASSSRTSGGAETQYF. The DNA of the CDR3 is TGTGCCAGCAGCTCGAGGACTAGCGGGGGGGCGGAGACCCAGTACTTC.

The J gene is TRBJ2-7, the V gene TRBV6-6, with 8 bases fitting TRBD1. Germline CDR1 MNHNY, CDR2 SVGAGI (reference sequence). The CDR3 runs 15 residues. Unmatched junction bases numbered 10, after V lost 2 bases and J lost 7 bases. The CDR3 spells CASSYVDRALGEQYF. CDR3 DNA: TGTGCCAGCAGTTACGTGGACAGGGCGTTGGGGGAGCAGTACTTC.

The V and J genes are TRBV14 and TRBJ2-7; D is unresolved. Trimming removed 4 bases at V and 1 base at J, with 11 bases between. Germline lookup yields CDR1 SGHDN and CDR2 FVKESK. The CDR3 is made up of 14 amino acids. The CDR3 DNA follows: TGTGCCAGCAGCCCCAATGTGGGTTCCTACGAGCAGTACTTC. This codes for CASSPNVGSYEQYF.

V and J are TRBV11-2 and TRBJ1-3; tentatively, D is TRBD1 (5 bases). The V end lost 1 base, the J end lost 4 bases, and 11 bases lay between the germline ends. Per germline, CDR1 SGHAT and CDR2 FQNNGV. The CDR3 is 15 residues long. The CDR3 loop reads CASSLGGAWGNTIYF. The DNA for the CDR3 is TGTGCCAGCAGCTTAGGAGGGGCGTGGGGAAACACCATATATTTT.

This chain links TRBV5-1 with TRBJ2-3; 12 positions agree with TRBD2. This CDR3 has 15 amino acids. The J segment lost 6 bases and the V segment lost 1 base, leaving 3 bases of the junction unmatched. From germline, CDR1 is SGHRS and CDR2 YFSETQ. The CDR3 sequence is CASSLSGTSGDTQYF. The CDR3 coding sequence is TGCGCCAGCAGCTTGTCGGGGACTAGCGGGGATACGCAGTATTTT.

This clone has a single count. The DNA is left out, because the CDR3 cannot be placed on it with certainty; the CDR3 is given as TCRdb lists it. This chain connects TRBV6-5 to TRBJ2-7; the table names TRBD1, a call not compared with the DNA. The CDR3 is made up of 15 amino acids, end residues included. From germline, CDR1 is MNHEY and CDR2 SVGAGI. The CDR3 region is CASILDRGRFYEQYF.

This chain uses TRBV9 with TRBJ2-7; 8 bases align to TRBD2. Germline assignment: CDR1 SGDLS and CDR2 YYNGEE. The length of the CDR3 is 16 residues. V gave up 0 bases and J gave up 5 bases; unmatched junction bases: 10. Here the CDR3 DNA reads TGTGCCAGCAGCGTAGTCGGGGGGGGCCCCGGAGACGAGCAGTACTTC. Translated: CASSVVGGGPGDEQYF.

This chain uses TRBV2 with TRBJ2-3, with 7 bases aligning to TRBD1. The V gene end was trimmed by 5 bases and the J gene end by 5 bases; junction bases not matched to a gene: 7. This CDR3 has 14 residues. CDR1 is SNHLY and CDR2 is FYNNEI in the germline V gene. This CDR3 reads CASSQGVPIDTQYF. CDR3 DNA sequence: TGTGCCAGCAGTCAGGGGGTCCCCATAGATACGCAGTATTTT. Supplemented by reference TRBV2 and TRBJ2-3, the full variable domain reads EPEVTQTPSHQVTQMGQEVILRCVPISNHLYFYWYRQILGQKVEFLVSFYNNEISEKSEIFDDQFSVERPDGSNFTLKIRSTKLEDSAMYFCASSQGVPIDTQYFGPGTRLTVL.